The rows below give T cell receptor beta chains drawn from one sample of a study of yellow fever vaccine responses in identical twins. TCRdb processed the RT-PCR reads anew with MiXCR; each CDR3 protein has one entry. Altogether fewer than 4,500 distinct CDR3 sequences are present, about 89% being singletons, with the ten largest covering roughly 1.5%. The input for sequencing was T cells from blood (PBMCs), unsorted or a sorted subset (not recorded which), taken before or after yellow fever vaccination (not recorded which). These receptor sequences come from a woman in her late teens or twenties who received the yellow fever vaccine. The CDR3 runs from the conserved cysteine through the conserved F or W. A D gene is named only where the DNA matches it firmly. Not every row has a clone size; where given, it reads once, few, many or a size class.

v_call	j_call	cdr3_length	d_call	clone_size	cdr3_aa	cdr3_nt
TRBV5-5	TRBJ2-2	15	-	-	CASSLLGQNTGELFF	TGTGCCAGCAGCTTACTTGGACAGAACACCGGGGAGCTGTTTTTT
TRBV2	TRBJ2-2	15	-	-	CASTGVRGRTGELFF	TGTGCCAGCACTGGGGTACGGGGACGGACCGGGGAGCTGTTTTTT
TRBV4-1	TRBJ2-1	15	TRBD2	-	CASSLTSAFDGEQFF	TGCGCCAGCAGCCTTACTAGCGCGTTCGACGGGGAGCAGTTCTTC
TRBV29-1	TRBJ1-1	13	-	-	CSVGGTVNTEAFF	TGCAGCGTTGGAGGGACGGTGAACACTGAAGCTTTCTTT
TRBV30	TRBJ2-7	12	-	-	CAWSGGRYEQYF	TGTGCCTGGAGTGGTGGACGCTACGAGCAGTACTTC
TRBV11-3	TRBJ2-1	16	-	-	CASSISTGGGDNEQFF	TGTGCCAGCAGCATCTCGACGGGGGGCGGGGACAATGAGCAGTTCTTC
TRBV4-3	TRBJ1-1	17	-	-	CASSYDLTGGRGTEAFF	TGCGCCAGCAGCTACGACCTTACGGGGGGCCGGGGCACTGAAGCTTTCTTT
TRBV11-2	TRBJ1-4	16	-	-	CASSLLGGRINEKLFF	TGTGCCAGCAGCTTATTAGGGGGTCGGATTAATGAAAAACTGTTTTTT
TRBV29-1	TRBJ2-3	11	-	-	CSAASTDTQYF	TGCAGCGCAGCTAGCACAGATACGCAGTATTTT
TRBV11-1	TRBJ2-7	12	-	-	CASRTGDYEQYF	TGTGCCAGCAGGACCGGTGACTACGAGCAGTACTTC
TRBV18	TRBJ2-1	15	-	-	CASSLQGYSYNEQFF	TGTGCCAGCTCACTTCAGGGCTATAGTTACAATGAGCAGTTCTTC
TRBV29-1	TRBJ2-1	12	-	-	CSVEGGSDEQFF	TGCAGCGTTGAAGGGGGGTCCGATGAGCAGTTCTTC
TRBV28	TRBJ1-4	14	-	-	CASRKTEKNEKLFF	TGTGCCAGCAGGAAGACAGAGAAGAATGAAAAACTGTTTTTT
TRBV29-1	TRBJ2-3	15	TRBD1	few	CSVEGQLSSTDTQYF	TGCAGCGTTGAGGGACAGCTCTCTAGCACAGATACGCAGTATTTT
TRBV18	TRBJ2-1	14	TRBD2	-	CASSPPGLGGEQFF	TGTGCCAGCTCACCCCCGGGACTAGGGGGTGAGCAGTTCTTC
TRBV29-1	TRBJ2-1	14	-	-	CSVEGRGWDNEQFF	TGCAGCGTTGAAGGACGGGGTTGGGACAATGAGCAGTTCTTC
TRBV13	TRBJ1-5	15	-	few	CASNTVGSGNQPQHF	TGTGCCAGCAACACCGTTGGGTCTGGAAATCAGCCCCAGCATTTT
TRBV12-3/TRBV12-4	TRBJ1-1	14	-	-	CASSFRQKNTEAFF	TGTGCCAGCAGTTTTAGACAGAAGAACACTGAAGCTTTCTTT
TRBV19	TRBJ2-1	14	TRBD2	-	CASSSSGAYNEQFF	TGTGCCAGTAGTTCTAGCGGGGCTTACAATGAGCAGTTCTTC
TRBV12-3/TRBV12-4	TRBJ1-5	13	-	-	CASSRAPVEPQHF	TGTGCCAGCAGTCGGGCCCCCGTGGAGCCCCAGCATTTT
TRBV20-1	TRBJ2-7	13	TRBD2	-	CSARGTSEGEQYF	TGCAGTGCTAGAGGGACTAGCGAGGGCGAGCAGTACTTC
TRBV7-7	TRBJ2-1	14	-	-	CASSSGPKAYEQFF	TGTGCTAGCAGCTCGGGACCGAAGGCCTATGAGCAGTTCTTC
TRBV11-1	TRBJ2-3	14	TRBD1	-	CASTLTGVVDTQYF	TGTGCCAGCACCTTGACAGGGGTGGTAGATACGCAGTATTTT